The present TCR beta chain was sequenced within a study of human T cells and chemical hapten exposure. Noted time point: pre-sensitization, week 0. Treatment indicated: therapeutic diphenylcyclopropenone sensitization with weekly scalp DPC. People who gave samples had alopecia, were 18 to 70 years old, and were suitable for DPC. Blood, whole and unfractionated, served as the source for total RNA extraction. Study-wide results and caveats: Large CDR3 similarity clusters arose significantly more often from expanded TCRs than from controls.

This clonotype was counted only a few times. The antigen is unknown. Germline assignment: CDR1 MNHEY and CDR2 SVGEGT. CDR3 length: 16 amino acids. The V end was cut by 0 bases, the J end by 0 bases, with 12 bases between. One entry per CDR3 protein results from TCRdb running MiXCR on the RACE reads. In the table there are more than 300,000 distinct CDR3 sequences, about 5.4% of which are singletons. The V call is TRBV6-2 or TRBV6-3, the J call TRBJ2-7; no firm D call. The sample here was whole blood, taken in connection with sensitization to the hapten diphenylcyclopropenone (DPC). This clonotype was sampled from a woman aged 18-29 years with alopecia areata. Some clones in this sample may be carry-over from other donors' samples. CDR3 nucleotides: TGTGCCAGCAGTTACTCAGACATCATGGCCTCCTACGAGCAGTACTTC. Amino acid sequence: CASSYSDIMASYEQYF.